These T cell receptor beta chains were read from a single sample in a study of blood T cell repertoires in COVID-19. Assay used: immunoSEQ multiplex PCR; TCRdb lists only in-frame clones, some missing. Of 220,000 or so clones in the sample, approximately 85% were seen once. Sequenced sample: peripheral blood. Receptor source: a woman at least 80 years old with COVID-19, enrolled during active disease. Both conserved end residues are trimmed from each CDR3. Fields, in order: J gene, V gene, CDR3 protein.

>TRBJ2-3|TRBV20-1
SARAGDTQY
>TRBJ1-3|TRBV7-9
ASSLERSDRDFPGNTIY
>TRBJ2-2|TRBV7-3
ASSSSNTGELF
>TRBJ1-5|TRBV28
ASSLSSGGGQPQH
>TRBJ2-7|TRBV5-1
ASSLEGLGEQY
>TRBJ1-1|TRBV30
AWSPDRKTTEAF
>TRBJ1-2|TRBV6-6
ASSDPGQVNYGYT
>TRBJ1-1|TRBV18
ASSPTPPGTEAF
>TRBJ2-1|TRBV2
ASSERLAGLGEQF
>TRBJ2-7|TRBV7-2
ASSLAQGATRRGYEQY
>TRBJ2-2|TRBV9
ASSRTGTSSPGELF
>TRBJ2-5|TRBV9
ASSDNLGTAPQGETQY
>TRBJ2-7|TRBV3-1/TRBV3-2
ASSLLGGEGEQY
>TRBJ2-7|TRBV5-1
ASSSGPGQGSYEQY
>TRBJ1-5|TRBV19
ASSIGDRMNQPQH
>TRBJ2-7|TRBV6-1
ASRDSLSSYEQY
>TRBJ1-4|TRBV2
ASSSPDRNNEKLF
>TRBJ1-1|TRBV11-2
ASSSGTWEDMNTEAF
>TRBJ2-3|TRBV29-1
SGGPLSGEAQY
>TRBJ2-3|TRBV4-2
ASSGKTTGVGGTQY
>TRBJ1-6|TRBV2
ASSKAGISSSPLH
>TRBJ2-3|TRBV7-8
ASSVGTSGRLGDTQY
>TRBJ2-6|TRBV5-6
ASTPFPSGANVLT
>TRBJ1-1|TRBV9
ASSVMQEGEAF
>TRBJ1-1|TRBV12-3/TRBV12-4
ASGWTGTTEAF
>TRBJ2-5|TRBV5-4
ASSLDMGVGETQY
>TRBJ2-1|TRBV5-1
ASSLDTLLDEQF
>TRBJ1-1|TRBV18
ASSERGNTEAF
>TRBJ2-3|TRBV7-7
ARGGAGGRTDTQY
>TRBJ2-1|TRBV2
ASMRQVPYNEQF
>TRBJ1-2|TRBV2
ASSAGYQVHGYT
>TRBJ1-1|TRBV28
ASSPDGRGRTEAF
>TRBJ1-1|TRBV5-1
ASSSGNMNTEAF
>TRBJ2-3|TRBV7-9
ASSLGTTFTDTQY
>TRBJ2-7|TRBV7-2
ASSRVHEQY
>TRBJ2-7|TRBV7-2
ASSLSLASYEQY
>TRBJ2-5|TRBV6-5
ASSSLAGGGTQY